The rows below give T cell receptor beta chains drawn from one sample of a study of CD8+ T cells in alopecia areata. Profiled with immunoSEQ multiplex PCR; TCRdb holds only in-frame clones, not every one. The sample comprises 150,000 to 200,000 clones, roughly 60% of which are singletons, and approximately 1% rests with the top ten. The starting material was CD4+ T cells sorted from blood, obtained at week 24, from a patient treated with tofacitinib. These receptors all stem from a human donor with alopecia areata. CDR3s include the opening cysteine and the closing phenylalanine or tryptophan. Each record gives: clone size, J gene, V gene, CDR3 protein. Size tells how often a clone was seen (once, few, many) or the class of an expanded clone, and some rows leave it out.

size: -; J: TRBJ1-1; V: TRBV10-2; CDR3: CASSWENTEAFF
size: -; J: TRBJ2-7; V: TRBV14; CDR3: CASSPFGGEQYF
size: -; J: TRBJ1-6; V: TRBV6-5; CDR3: CASSYSVNREFSPLHF
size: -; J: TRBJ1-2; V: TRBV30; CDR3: CAQRMTGHGYYGYTF
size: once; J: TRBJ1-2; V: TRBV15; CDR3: CATSRVTYGYTF
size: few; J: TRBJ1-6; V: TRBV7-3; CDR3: CASSPTGSNSPLHF
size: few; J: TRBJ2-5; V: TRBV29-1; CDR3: CSVEDQFSGQAETQYF
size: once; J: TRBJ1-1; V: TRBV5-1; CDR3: CASSFGGDTEAFF
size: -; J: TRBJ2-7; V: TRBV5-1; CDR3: CASSFGQGWYEQYF
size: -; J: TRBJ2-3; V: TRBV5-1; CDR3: CASSSPAATTSTDTQYF
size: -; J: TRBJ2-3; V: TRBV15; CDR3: CATSRVYEDTQYF
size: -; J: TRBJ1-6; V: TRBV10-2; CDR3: CASSVDPRQGLGSPLHF
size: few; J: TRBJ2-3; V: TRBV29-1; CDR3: CSGRAGVLTDTQYF
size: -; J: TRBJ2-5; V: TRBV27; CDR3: CASSGGAPWETQYF
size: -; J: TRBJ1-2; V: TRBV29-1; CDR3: CSVEGRGDWDNGYTF
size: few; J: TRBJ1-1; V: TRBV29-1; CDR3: CSVTDRGTGNTEAFF
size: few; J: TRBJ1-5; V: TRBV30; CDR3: CAWSVNSNQPQHF
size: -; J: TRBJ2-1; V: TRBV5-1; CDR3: CASSLTSGSYNEQFF
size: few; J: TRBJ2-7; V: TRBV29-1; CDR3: CSVDDSSYEQYF
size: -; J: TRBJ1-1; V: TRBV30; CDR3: CAWKLSGNQEAFF
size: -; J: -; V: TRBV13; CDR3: CASSLGGDEQYF
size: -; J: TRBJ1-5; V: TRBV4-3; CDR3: CASSTRRGAQPQHF
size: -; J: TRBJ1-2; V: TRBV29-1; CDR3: CSVVQGNRNGYTF
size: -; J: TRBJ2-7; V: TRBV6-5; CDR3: CASSLDRRPSYEQYF
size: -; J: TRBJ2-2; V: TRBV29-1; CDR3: CSVDVKNTGELFF